This TCR beta chain appears in the sequencing data of a study of T cell clones after liver transplantation (dated by TCRdb to the late 2010s). Study-wide context: The samples were obtained from ITN030ST, a randomized trial that attempted immunosuppression withdrawal within 2 years after liver transplantation. Donor-reactive T cell clones were identified by TCRbeta sequencing after a pre-transplant mixed lymphocyte reaction and then tracked in post-transplant blood. As an antigen-independent comparator for donor-reactive sequences, third party-reactive TCRbeta sequences were also identified from pre-transplant MLRs. Of the eight recipients, three were HCV-positive, while the remaining recipients had been transplanted for non-autoimmune, non-viral indications. The subjects received no induction therapy and were kept on standard immunosuppression until randomization at 12-24 months post-transplant. Tolerance was defined as complete immunosuppression withdrawal for at least one year with no rise in liver enzymes beyond twice the upper limit of normal. Blood samples were collected pre-transplant, pre-randomization before withdrawal, and post-randomization after either complete withdrawal or failed withdrawal. Of the 8 liver transplant recipients making up the studied cohort, 3 were classified as tolerant and 5 as non-tolerant. On the study overall, not on this receptor specifically: Without allograft tissue specimens, donor-reactive T cells may have migrated into the graft rather than being deleted. When repertoire turnover was accounted for, significantly reduced detection of donor-reactive sequences was found in 7 of 8 subjects for CD4 and in 8 of 8 subjects for CD8. The conclusions were preliminary, being limited by small, heterogeneous patient numbers and by non-standardized post-transplant time points. In two subjects, low numbers of available donor cells limited the measurable donor-reactive repertoire. A significant post-transplant decrease in circulating donor-reactive CD4 TCRbeta sequences was observed in 5 of 8 subjects, irrespective of tolerance or HCV status. A greater decline was seen for donor-reactive sequences than for third party-reactive sequences, suggesting partial antigen-specific deletion unrelated to withdrawal success.

Unstimulated PBMCs, after thawing, were stained for CD3, CD4 and CD8 and then FACS-sorted into CD3+CD4+ and CD3+CD8+ populations. All 8 studied subjects were randomized to immunosuppression withdrawal. Genomic DNA was isolated with the Qiagen DNeasy Blood and Tissue Kit. As encoded in the germline V gene (reference sequence), CDR1 is MNHEY while CDR2 is SMNVEV. Inclusive of the bounding cysteine and phenylalanine, the CDR3 is 15 residues long. Only CDR3 DNA remains: 45 bases, in frame from the first base. Deletion took 3 bases off V and 0 bases off J, with a span of 9 bases between the germline ends. On this clone: Its binding antigen is unknown. The record has no base qualities; no much larger clone is one base away.

Frozen genomic DNA underwent high-throughput TCRbeta CDR3 sequencing by immunoSEQ, including PCR amplification, mapping, bias correction and internal controls. The authors processed their data as follows. Productive rearrangements were retained, and unique TCRbeta sequences were defined by the CDR3 nucleotide sequence together with the V and J gene. For a sequence to be called donor-reactive, it needed a frequency of at least 0.01% and at least 5-fold expansion in CFSE-low cells compared with unstimulated pre-transplant cells. Per-subject minimum frequency thresholds, based on the lowest-template unstimulated sample, ensured at least 90% detection power. Jensen-Shannon divergence between the top 1000 TCRbeta sequences after and before transplant was used to measure repertoire turnover. Changes in detection of donor-reactive sequences were tested with two-sided Fisher's exact tests. The immuneACCESS repertoire file appears here via TCRdb, limited to in-frame rearrangements. These files lack a portion of the clones; in checked studies, under half of the deficit traces to unresolved V genes, and the cause of the others is not known. From that table come the V and J calls and clone size; the DNA was used to work out D and trimming. The sample table lists fewer than 110,000 clones, around 84% of them with a count of one. Clones ranked in the top ten supply around 3% of the sample.

This specimen was CD4+ T cells from blood, taken around 4 years after liver transplant. The chain is encoded by TRBV27 joined to TRBJ1-5, with the D gene call left open. The TCR was taken from a human patient who received a liver transplant. Following transplantation, part of the T cell population may be supplied by the graft donor rather than the patient. CDR3 sequence: CASSFSVPSNQPQHF. The bases read TGTGCCAGCAGTTTTTCGGTCCCTAGCAATCAGCCCCAGCATTTT.